Listed below are T cell receptor beta chains from one sample, sequenced in a study of T cell changes during pregnancy in multiple sclerosis. TCRdb's copy holds only in-frame clones and misses some; the assay was immunoSEQ multiplex PCR. The table includes about 75,000 clones, around 92% detected once. The source was peripheral blood, collected in the first trimester of pregnancy. The receptors were sampled from a female donor in good health, enrolled as a control in a pregnancy study. The CDR3 runs from the conserved cysteine through the conserved F or W. The D gene is left open where the match is weak. Size tells how often a clone was seen (once, few, many) or the class of an expanded clone, and some rows leave it out.

TGTGCCAGCAAGCCTGGGACTAGCGGGAGTAAGCAGTTCTTC | CASKPGTSGSKQFF | . | 14 | TRBD2 | TRBJ2-1 | TRBV2
TGTGCCAGCAGTTTAGGGGACAATGAGCAGTTCTTC | CASSLGDNEQFF | . | 12 | . | TRBJ2-1 | TRBV2
TGCGCCAGCAGCCGGGCGGGGGGGGTAGTGTCCTACGAGCAGTACTTC | CASSRAGGVVSYEQYF | . | 16 | TRBD2 | TRBJ2-7 | TRBV5-1
TGTGCCAGCTCAGGACAGGTCCTGAACACTGAAGCTTTCTTT | CASSGQVLNTEAFF | . | 14 | TRBD1 | TRBJ1-1 | TRBV18
TGCGCCAGCAGCCCCGACAGTTTCACCGGGGAGCTGTTTTTT | CASSPDSFTGELFF | . | 14 | . | TRBJ2-2 | TRBV5-1
TGTGCCAGCAGTTTCGGGACAGGGGCGTCCAATGGCTACACCTTC | CASSFGTGASNGYTF | . | 15 | TRBD1 | TRBJ1-2 | TRBV27
TGTGCCAGCAGCTTGCTAGGGAGCTACGAGCAGTACTTC | CASSLLGSYEQYF | . | 13 | . | TRBJ2-7 | TRBV7-6
TGTGCCAGCAGCGCACCGGGACAGGGGATTTACGAGCAGTACTTC | CASSAPGQGIYEQYF | . | 15 | TRBD1 | TRBJ2-7 | TRBV7-9
TGTGCCAGCAGTGAAGTAGGAGCAACTAATGAAAAACTGTTTTTT | CASSEVGATNEKLFF | . | 15 | . | TRBJ1-4 | TRBV6-1
TGTGCCAGTAGTCGGGAGGTGGGTCCCTACGAGCAGTACTTC | CASSREVGPYEQYF | once | 14 | TRBD2 | TRBJ2-7 | TRBV19
TGTGCCAGCAGCTTGGACAGGGGGCTGGTGAACACTGAAGCTTTCTTT | CASSLDRGLVNTEAFF | once | 16 | TRBD1 | TRBJ1-1 | TRBV5-6
TGTGCCAGCAGCCCGACCAGGTTCGCAACTAATGAAAAACTGTTTTTT | CASSPTRFATNEKLFF | . | 16 | . | TRBJ1-4 | TRBV7-8
TGTGCCATCAGTGAGTCCAGCGGGGGGGTCAGCTCCTACAATGAGCAGTTCTTC | CAISESSGGVSSYNEQFF | . | 18 | TRBD2 | TRBJ2-1 | TRBV10-3
TGTGCCAGCAGCCTGGGGACAGCAAACTATGGCTACACCTTC | CASSLGTANYGYTF | . | 14 | TRBD1 | TRBJ1-2 | TRBV7-2
TGTGCCAGCAGCCGGGTCCCCCCGCCGAACACTGAAGCTTTCTTT | CASSRVPPPNTEAFF | . | 15 | . | TRBJ1-1 | TRBV7-6
TGCGCCAGCAGCTATCTGGGCCACACAGATACGCAGTATTTT | CASSYLGHTDTQYF | . | 14 | . | TRBJ2-3 | TRBV5-1